What follows are 26 T cell receptor beta chains derived from one specimen sequenced in a study of T cell clonality in common variable immunodeficiency. Produced via immunoSEQ multiplex PCR; TCRdb's table is partial and in-frame only. Observed in the sample are roughly 32,000 clones, none of them singletons. Material for sequencing was peripheral blood mononuclear cells. Receptors originate from a person between 18 and 75 years old in good health.

This clone was detected only a few times. The sequenced fragment ends 3 residues before the CDR3 boundary, so the rest is inferred from the germline J gene. J is TRBJ1-3 and V is TRBV5-1, with 7 bases lining up with TRBD1. This CDR3 comprises 16 residues. CDR1 SGHRS and CDR2 YFSETQ come from the germline V gene. Germline trimming cut 0 bases from V and 0 bases from J; bases unmatched to any gene: 3. The sequenced CDR3 bases are TGCGCCAGCAGCTTGGACAGGGGAGTCTCTGGAAACACC. It codes for CASSLDRGVSGNT. The CDR3 as a whole reads CASSLDRGVSGNTIYF.

In this sample, this clone turned up many times. The read halts 3 residues ahead of the CDR3 end, with the missing end drawn from the germline J gene. This chain connects TRBV20-1 to TRBJ2-5; possibly TRBD2 for D (6 bases). The V gene's germline CDR1 is DFQATT and CDR2 SNEGSKA (reference sequence). Trimming removed 1 base from V and 2 bases from J, with 20 bases in between. The CDR3 covers 17 residues. CDR3: CSARGGSPGLSQETQYF. The part of the CDR3 DNA that was read is TGCAGTGCTAGAGGCGGGTCCCCGGGACTTAGTCAAGAGACC.

Comments on this clone: The CDR3 extends 3 residues past the end of the read, so its final part is completed from the germline J gene. This rearrangement joins TRBV19 to TRBJ1-2, with TRBD1 as a possible D gene (5 bases). Germline CDR1 is LNHDA and CDR2 is SQIVND (reference sequence). The CDR3 totals 14 residues. The CDR3 here is CASSIGTRGNEYTF. The covered CDR3 bases are TGTGCCAGTAGTATTGGGACTAGGGGCAATGAA.

This clone was recorded many times. The sequenced fragment ends 3 residues before the CDR3 boundary, so the rest is inferred from the germline J gene. The chain couples TRBV19 to TRBJ2-3, with D possibly TRBD1 on 6 matching bases. Looked up from germline, CDR1 is LNHDA and CDR2 is SQIVND (reference sequence). The ends were cut back, 7 bases at V and 2 bases at J, with 19 bases in the middle. The CDR3 has 16 amino acids. The CDR3 here is CASTLNRDGTTDTQYF. Incomplete CDR3 DNA: TGTGCCAGTACGCTCAACAGGGACGGAACCACAGATACG.

At least ten counts were recorded for this clone. The read is 3 residues too short to cover the CDR3 end, so that end is filled in from the germline J gene. The gene calls are TRBV19 and TRBJ2-3, with D possibly being TRBD1 (7 bases). Looked up from germline, CDR1 is LNHDA and CDR2 is SQIVND (reference sequence). The CDR3 sequence is 14 residues long. The CDR3 sequence is CASSIGQGGETQYF. CDR3 bases read: TGTGCCAGTAGTATCGGGCAGGGGGGAGAGACG.

This clone was recorded at least ten times. The CDR3 extends 3 residues past the end of the read, so its final part is completed from the germline J gene. The chain couples TRBV4-2 to TRBJ2-7; the match to TRBD2 covers 10 bases. Germline CDR1 LGHNA, CDR2 YNFKEQ. CDR3 length equals 15 residues. The J segment lost 2 bases and the V segment lost 1 base, leaving 2 bases of the junction unmatched. The CDR3 sequence is CASSQGTSGTYEQYF. Partial CDR3 DNA: TGTGCCAGCAGCCAAGGGACTAGCGGCACCTACGAG.

This clone appeared many times. The read terminates 3 residues ahead of where the CDR3 ends, so the germline J gene completes it. This chain uses TRBV10-3 with TRBJ2-2; maybe TRBD2 (7 bases). The CDR3 is 13 residues long. The germline V gene has CDR1 ENHRY and CDR2 SYGVKD. Between the trimmed V and J ends, which lost 11 bases and 7 bases, there was a span of 17 bases. Partial CDR3 DNA: TGTGCCCTCATAGGGGGGGCCGTCGGGGAG. As protein: CALIGGAVGE. The CDR3 in full is CALIGGAVGELFF.

In its sample, this clone was seen many times. CDR3 residues: CASSYPSAASTDTQYF. The CDR3 bases that were read are TGTGCCAGCAGTTACCCATCGGCGGCTAGCACAGATACG. V and J are TRBV28 and TRBJ2-3, with D unclear. The read terminates 3 residues ahead of where the CDR3 ends, so the germline J gene completes it. The CDR3 consists of 16 residues. Germline V CDR1 and CDR2: MDHEN, SYDVKM. Deletions cut 4 bases from V and 0 bases from J, with 14 bases between.

This clone was seen more than once but under ten times. The junction departs from the called germline gene at one end, perhaps through a read error. The CDR3 goes on 3 residues after the read ends, and that part is filled in from the germline J gene. The chain joins TRBV2 to TRBJ2-3, with unresolved D. The germline V gene encodes CDR1 SNHLY and CDR2 FYNNEI. This CDR3 has 14 amino acids. CDR3 bases read: TGTGCCAGCAGTGTTGGGCAGTTCGCAGAGACG. This translates into CASSVGQFAET. In full, the CDR3 reads CASSVGQFAETQYF. Supplemented by reference TRBV2 and TRBJ2-3, the full variable domain reads EPEVTQTPSHQVTQMGQEVILRCVPISNHLYFYWYRQILGQKVEFLVSFYNNEISEKSEIFDDQFSVERPDGSNFTLKIRSTKLEDSAMYFCASSVGQFAETQYFGPGTRLTVL.

At least ten counts were recorded for this clone. The CDR3 extends 3 residues past the end of the read, so its final part is completed from the germline J gene. The rearrangement joins TRBV6-1 to TRBJ1-6; 8 bases map to TRBD1. The CDR3 extends over 15 amino acids. Germline CDR1 is MNHNS and CDR2 is SASEGT. The V and J ends lost 4 bases and 7 bases, in that order; junction bases with no gene match: 6. The CDR3 DNA, read in part, is TGTGCCAGCAGTGGACAGGGGCTAGGGAATTCACCC. It codes for CASSGQGLGNSP. The entire CDR3 is CASSGQGLGNSPLHF.

In this sample, this clone turned up many times. The CDR3 loop is CASTQGGEQYF. The CDR3 bases that were read are TGTGCCAGCACCCAGGGGGGCGAG. The chain carries TRBV2 and TRBJ2-7; D might be TRBD1 (7 bases). The read halts 3 residues ahead of the CDR3 end, with the missing end drawn from the germline J gene. V was cut by 7 bases and J by 6 bases, with 10 bases left in between. Germline CDR1 reads SNHLY; CDR2 reads FYNNEI. The CDR3 runs to 11 residues.

This clone appeared many times. The CDR3 extends 3 residues past the end of the read, so its final part is completed from the germline J gene. This rearrangement joins TRBV2 to TRBJ1-2, with 9 positions matching TRBD1. The CDR3 loop spans 16 amino acids. V shed 7 bases, J shed 4 bases, and the junction held 13 bases outside the gene matches. Germline CDR1 is SNHLY and CDR2 is FYNNEI. The CDR3 DNA, read in part, is TGTGCCAGCACCCTCAAACAGGGGGCTTCGGTCTATGGC. Translation: CASTLKQGASVYG. The complete CDR3 protein is CASTLKQGASVYGYTF.

In this sample, this clone turned up many times. An end of the junction does not agree with germline; a read error may underlie this. The read halts 3 residues ahead of the CDR3 end, with the missing end drawn from the germline J gene. The chain recombines TRBV4-2 with TRBJ2-3; D uncertain. This CDR3 has 14 residues. CDR1 LGHNA and CDR2 YNFKEQ come from the germline V gene. The part of the CDR3 DNA that was read is TGTGCCAGCAGCAAAGACTTCGGTGTAGATACG. Protein product: CASSKDFGVDT. The full CDR3 protein reads CASSKDFGVDTQYF.

Many counts were recorded for this clone. The sequenced fragment ends 3 residues before the CDR3 boundary, so the rest is inferred from the germline J gene. J is TRBJ2-5 and V is TRBV19; possible D gene TRBD2, 5 bases. Trimming took off 4 bases at V and 5 bases at J, with 14 bases between the two ends. Germline CDR1 LNHDA, CDR2 SQIVND (reference sequence). This CDR3 region has 14 residues. The CDR3 bases that were read are TGTGCCAGTAGTACCAGAACTAGAGATGAGACC. This translates into CASSTRTRDET. In full, the CDR3 is CASSTRTRDETQYF.

On this clone itself: The read halts 3 residues ahead of the CDR3 end, with the missing end drawn from the germline J gene. The genes are TRBV20-1 and TRBJ2-5, with 8 positions matching TRBD2. The CDR3 covers 15 residues. V gave up 3 bases and J gave up 5 bases; unmatched junction bases: 11. Germline V gives CDR1 DFQATT, CDR2 SNEGSKA (reference sequence). This CDR3 is CSASGREVTWETQYF. The CDR3 bases that were read are TGCAGTGCTAGCGGGCGGGAGGTCACTTGGGAGACC.

The table lists this clone with many counts. The read stops 3 residues short of the end of the CDR3; the missing end is completed from the germline J gene. The gene calls are TRBV19 and TRBJ2-3; TRBD1 aligns across 9 bases. The CDR3 is 16 amino acids. V lost 6 bases, J lost 5 bases, and 12 bases stayed unmatched. Per the germline V gene, CDR1 is LNHDA and CDR2 is SQIVND (reference sequence). This chain's CDR3 is CASRGARDREQDTQYF. The DNA read from the CDR3 is TGTGCCAGTAGAGGGGCGAGGGACAGGGAACAAGATACG.

This clone was counted ten times or more. The missing CDR3 end, 3 residues past where the read stops, is filled in from the germline J gene. This sequence joins TRBV19 and TRBJ1-1, with TRBD1 matching 8 bases. Germline V CDR1 and CDR2: LNHDA, SQIVND (reference sequence). This CDR3 spans 13 amino acids. Trimming cost V 2 bases and J 7 bases; bases outside gene matches: 3. Incomplete CDR3 DNA: TGTGCCAGTAGTATATCACAGGGGGATGAA. It codes for CASSISQGDE. The entire CDR3 protein reads CASSISQGDEAFF.

This clone was detected ten times or more. From the germline J gene comes the end of the CDR3, since the read stops 3 residues before it. The chain joins TRBV20-1 to TRBJ2-3; D tentatively reads TRBD1 or TRBD2 (7 bases each). V was cut by 5 bases and J by 6 bases, with 24 bases left in between. Germline-derived CDR1 and CDR2 are DFQATT and SNEGSKA (reference sequence). The length of the CDR3 is 16 residues. Incomplete CDR3 DNA: TGCAGTGCTCAAGGGGGCGGGAGTAAAATGAGGGATACG. Translated: CSAQGGGSKMRDT. The CDR3 in full is CSAQGGGSKMRDTQYF.

Ten or more counts support this clone. The read ends 3 residues early relative to the CDR3; the germline J gene fills the gap. The chain couples TRBV9 to TRBJ2-2; TRBD1 matches 9 bases. Germline V CDR1 and CDR2: SGDLS, YYNGEE. This CDR3 contains 15 residues. V gave up 0 bases and J gave up 3 bases; unmatched junction bases: 0. The CDR3 loop reads CASSVGDRDTGELFF. CDR3 DNA, as far as it was read: TGTGCCAGCAGCGTAGGGGACAGGGACACCGGGGAG.

This clone was detected many times. With the read ending 3 residues before the CDR3 end, the germline J gene is used to fill in that end. This rearrangement joins TRBV20-1 to TRBJ1-1; 9 nucleotides match TRBD1. This CDR3 spans 15 amino acids. J lost 1 base, V lost 3 bases, and 6 bases had no gene match. Germline V CDR1 and CDR2: DFQATT, SNEGSKA (reference sequence). The covered CDR3 bases are TGCAGTGCTAGCGGGACAGGGAATTGGAACACTGAA. This translates into CSASGTGNWNTE. The whole CDR3 protein reads CSASGTGNWNTEAFF.

The sample holds many counts of this clone. The CDR3 extends 3 residues past the end of the read, so its final part is completed from the germline J gene. The chain is built from TRBV19 and TRBJ1-2; 8 bases match TRBD1. Germline lookup yields CDR1 LNHDA and CDR2 SQIVND (reference sequence). This CDR3 contains 13 residues. Incomplete CDR3 DNA: TGTGCCAGTAGTAGACAGGGGAATGGAGGC. Protein sequence: CASSRQGNGG. The full CDR3 sequence reads CASSRQGNGGYTF.

With respect to this clone: The sequence runs out 3 residues before the end of the CDR3; the remainder is reconstructed from the germline J gene. The rearrangement uses TRBV5-5 and TRBJ2-1, with 9 bases lining up with TRBD1. V lost 1 base, J lost 5 bases, and 4 bases stayed unmatched. CDR1 SGHKS and CDR2 YYEKEE come from the germline V gene (reference sequence). The CDR3 has 15 residues. The CDR3: CASSLSGQGNNEQFF. Incomplete CDR3 DNA: TGTGCCAGCAGCTTGTCGGGACAGGGAAACAATGAG.

This clone has at least ten counts. Sequencing ends 3 residues short of the CDR3 end; the germline J gene provides the rest. The V and J genes are TRBV7-8 and TRBJ1-1; D unresolved. Germline V gene lookup returns CDR1 SGHVS and CDR2 FQNEAQ. V was cut by 1 base and J by 4 bases, with 13 bases left in between. This CDR3 region has 15 residues. The CDR3 loop reads CASSLEAGSGTEAFF. The covered CDR3 bases are TGTGCCAGCAGCTTAGAGGCCGGGAGCGGCACTGAA.

The table lists this clone with a few counts. CDR3 region: CAWSDLAGYDYTF. The covered CDR3 bases are TGTGCCTGGAGTGACCTAGCGGGGTACGAC. The chain joins TRBV30 to TRBJ1-2; D is uncertain. The read is 3 residues too short to cover the CDR3 end, so that end is filled in from the germline J gene. Per germline, CDR1 GTSNPN and CDR2 SVGIG (reference sequence). The CDR3 is 13 residues long.

In this sample, this clone turned up a few times. CDR3 sequence reads: CASSPQERGTYEQYF. CDR3 DNA (partial): TGCGCCAGCAGCCCCCAGGAGCGGGGGACCTACGAG. The rearrangement joins TRBV5-1 to TRBJ2-7; TRBD2 agrees at 8 bases. The CDR3 end falls 3 residues outside the read, so it is completed with the germline J gene. This CDR3 has 15 amino acids. V shed 4 bases, J shed 2 bases, and the junction held 8 bases outside the gene matches. Germline-derived CDR1 and CDR2 are SGHRS and YFSETQ.

This clone has ten or more counts. From the germline J gene comes the end of the CDR3, since the read stops 3 residues before it. J is TRBJ2-3 and V is TRBV20-1; TRBD2 matches 9 bases. The germline V gene has CDR1 DFQATT and CDR2 SNEGSKA (reference sequence). V lost 3 bases to trimming and J lost 3 bases; unmatched junction nucleotides: 7. There are 15 residues in the CDR3. CDR3 DNA (partial): TGCAGTGCTAGCCTTAGCGGGAGTCTGACAGATACG. It translates to CSASLSGSLTDT. The complete CDR3 sequence is CSASLSGSLTDTQYF.